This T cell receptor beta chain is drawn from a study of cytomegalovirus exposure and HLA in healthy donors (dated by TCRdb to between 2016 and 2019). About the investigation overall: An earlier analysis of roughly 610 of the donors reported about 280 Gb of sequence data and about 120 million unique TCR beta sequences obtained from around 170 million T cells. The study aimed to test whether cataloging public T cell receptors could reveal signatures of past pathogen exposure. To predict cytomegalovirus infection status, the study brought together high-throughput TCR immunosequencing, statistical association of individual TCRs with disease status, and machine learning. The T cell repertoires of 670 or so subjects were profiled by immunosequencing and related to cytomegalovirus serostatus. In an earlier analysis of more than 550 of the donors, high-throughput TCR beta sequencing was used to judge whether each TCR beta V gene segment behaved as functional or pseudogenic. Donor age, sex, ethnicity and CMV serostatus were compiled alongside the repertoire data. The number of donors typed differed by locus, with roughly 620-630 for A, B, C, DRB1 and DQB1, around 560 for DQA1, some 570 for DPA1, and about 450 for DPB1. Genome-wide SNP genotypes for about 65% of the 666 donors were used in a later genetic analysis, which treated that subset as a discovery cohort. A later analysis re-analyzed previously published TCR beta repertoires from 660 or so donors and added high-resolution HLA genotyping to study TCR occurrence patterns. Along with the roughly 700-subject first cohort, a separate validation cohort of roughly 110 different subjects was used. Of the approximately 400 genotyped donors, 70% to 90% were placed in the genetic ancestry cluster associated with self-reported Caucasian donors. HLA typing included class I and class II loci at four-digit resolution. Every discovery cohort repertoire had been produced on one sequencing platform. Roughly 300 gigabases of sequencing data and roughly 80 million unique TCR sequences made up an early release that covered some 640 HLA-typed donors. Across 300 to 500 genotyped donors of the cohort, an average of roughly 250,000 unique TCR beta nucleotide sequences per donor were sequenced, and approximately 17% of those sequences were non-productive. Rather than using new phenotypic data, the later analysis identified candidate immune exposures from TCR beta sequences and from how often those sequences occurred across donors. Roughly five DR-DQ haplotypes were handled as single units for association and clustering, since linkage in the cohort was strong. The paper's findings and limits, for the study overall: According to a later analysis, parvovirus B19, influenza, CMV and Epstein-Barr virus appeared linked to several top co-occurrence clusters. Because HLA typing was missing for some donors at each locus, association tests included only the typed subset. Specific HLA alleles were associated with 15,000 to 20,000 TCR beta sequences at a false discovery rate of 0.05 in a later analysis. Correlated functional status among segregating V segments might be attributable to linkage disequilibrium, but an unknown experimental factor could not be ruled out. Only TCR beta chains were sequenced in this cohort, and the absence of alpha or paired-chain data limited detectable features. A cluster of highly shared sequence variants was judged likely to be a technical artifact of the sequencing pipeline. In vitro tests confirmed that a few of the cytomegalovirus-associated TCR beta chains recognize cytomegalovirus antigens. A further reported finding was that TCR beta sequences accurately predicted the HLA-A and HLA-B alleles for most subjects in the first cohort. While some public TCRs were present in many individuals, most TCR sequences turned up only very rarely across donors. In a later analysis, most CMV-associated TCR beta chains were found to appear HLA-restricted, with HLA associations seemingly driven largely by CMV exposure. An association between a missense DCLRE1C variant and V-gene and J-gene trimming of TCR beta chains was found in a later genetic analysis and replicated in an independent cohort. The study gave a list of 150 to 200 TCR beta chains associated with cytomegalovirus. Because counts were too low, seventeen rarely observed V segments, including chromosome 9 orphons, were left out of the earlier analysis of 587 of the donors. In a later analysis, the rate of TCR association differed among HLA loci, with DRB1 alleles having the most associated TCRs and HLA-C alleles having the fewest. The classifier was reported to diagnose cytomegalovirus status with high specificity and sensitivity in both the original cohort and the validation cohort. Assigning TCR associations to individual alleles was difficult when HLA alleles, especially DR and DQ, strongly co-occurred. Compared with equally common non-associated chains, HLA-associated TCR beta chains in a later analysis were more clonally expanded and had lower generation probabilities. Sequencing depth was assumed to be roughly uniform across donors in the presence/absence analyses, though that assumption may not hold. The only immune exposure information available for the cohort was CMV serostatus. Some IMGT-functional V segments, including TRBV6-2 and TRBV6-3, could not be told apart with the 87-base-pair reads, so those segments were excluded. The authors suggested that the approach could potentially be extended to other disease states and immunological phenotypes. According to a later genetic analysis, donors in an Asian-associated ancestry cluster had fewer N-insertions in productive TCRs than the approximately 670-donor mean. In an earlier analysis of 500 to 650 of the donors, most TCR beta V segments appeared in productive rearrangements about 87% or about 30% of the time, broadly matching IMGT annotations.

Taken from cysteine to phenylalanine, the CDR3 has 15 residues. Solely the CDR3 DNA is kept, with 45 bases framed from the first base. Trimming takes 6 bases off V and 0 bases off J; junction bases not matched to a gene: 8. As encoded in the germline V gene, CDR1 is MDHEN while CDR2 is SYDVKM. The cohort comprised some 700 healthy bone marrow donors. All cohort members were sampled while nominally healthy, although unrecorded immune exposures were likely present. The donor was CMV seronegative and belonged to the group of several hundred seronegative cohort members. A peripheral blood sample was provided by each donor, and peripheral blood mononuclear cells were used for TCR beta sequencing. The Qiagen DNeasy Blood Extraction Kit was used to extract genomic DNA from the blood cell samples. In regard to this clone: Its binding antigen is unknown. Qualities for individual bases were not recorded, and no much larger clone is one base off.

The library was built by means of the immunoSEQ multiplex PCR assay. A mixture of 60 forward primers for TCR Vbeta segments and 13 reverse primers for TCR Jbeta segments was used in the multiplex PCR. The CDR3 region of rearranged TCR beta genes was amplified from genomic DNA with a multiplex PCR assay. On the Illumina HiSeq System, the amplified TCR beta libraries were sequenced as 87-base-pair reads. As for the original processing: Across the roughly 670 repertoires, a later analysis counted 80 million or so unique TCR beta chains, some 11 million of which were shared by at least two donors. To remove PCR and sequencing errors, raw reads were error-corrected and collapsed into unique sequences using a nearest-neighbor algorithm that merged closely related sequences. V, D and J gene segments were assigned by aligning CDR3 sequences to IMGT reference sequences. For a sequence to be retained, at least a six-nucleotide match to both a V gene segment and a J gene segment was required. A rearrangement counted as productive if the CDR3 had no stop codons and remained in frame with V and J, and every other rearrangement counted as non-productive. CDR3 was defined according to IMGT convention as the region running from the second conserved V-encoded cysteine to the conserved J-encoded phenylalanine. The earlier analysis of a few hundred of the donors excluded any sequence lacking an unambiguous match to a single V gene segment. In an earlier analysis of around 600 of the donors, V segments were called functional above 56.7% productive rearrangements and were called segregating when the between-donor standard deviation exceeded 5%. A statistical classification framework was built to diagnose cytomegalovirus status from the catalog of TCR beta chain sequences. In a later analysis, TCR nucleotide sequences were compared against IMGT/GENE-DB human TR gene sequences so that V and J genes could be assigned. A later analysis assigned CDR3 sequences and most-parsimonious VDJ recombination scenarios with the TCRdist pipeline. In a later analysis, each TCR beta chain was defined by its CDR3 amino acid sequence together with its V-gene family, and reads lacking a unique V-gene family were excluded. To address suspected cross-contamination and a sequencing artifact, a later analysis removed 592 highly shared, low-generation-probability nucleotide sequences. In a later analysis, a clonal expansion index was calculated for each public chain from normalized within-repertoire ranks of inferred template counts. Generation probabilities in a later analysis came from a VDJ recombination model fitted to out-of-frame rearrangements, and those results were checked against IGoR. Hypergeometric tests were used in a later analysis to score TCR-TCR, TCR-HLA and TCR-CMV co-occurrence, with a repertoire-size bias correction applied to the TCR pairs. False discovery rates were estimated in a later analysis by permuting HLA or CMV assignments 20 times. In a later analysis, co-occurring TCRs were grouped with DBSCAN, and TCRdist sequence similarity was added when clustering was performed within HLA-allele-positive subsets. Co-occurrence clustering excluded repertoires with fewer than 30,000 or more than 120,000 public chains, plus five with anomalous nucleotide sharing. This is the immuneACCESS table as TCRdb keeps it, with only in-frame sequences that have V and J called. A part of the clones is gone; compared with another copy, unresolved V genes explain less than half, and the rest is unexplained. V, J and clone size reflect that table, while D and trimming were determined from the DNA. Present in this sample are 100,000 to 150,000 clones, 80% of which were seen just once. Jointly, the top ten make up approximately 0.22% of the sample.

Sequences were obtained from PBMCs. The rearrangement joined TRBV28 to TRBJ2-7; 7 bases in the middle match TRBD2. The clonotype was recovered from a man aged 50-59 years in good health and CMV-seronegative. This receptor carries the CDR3 CASRLGEGHSYEQYF. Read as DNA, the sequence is TGTGCCAGCAGGCTTGGGGAGGGGCACTCCTACGAGCAGTACTTC. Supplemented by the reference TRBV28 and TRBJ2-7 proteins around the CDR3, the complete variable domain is DVKVTQSSRYLVKRTGEKVFLECVQDMDHENMFWYRQDPGLGLRLIYFSYDVKMKEKGDIPEGYSVSREKKERFSLILESASTNQTSMYLCASRLGEGHSYEQYFGPGTRLTVT.